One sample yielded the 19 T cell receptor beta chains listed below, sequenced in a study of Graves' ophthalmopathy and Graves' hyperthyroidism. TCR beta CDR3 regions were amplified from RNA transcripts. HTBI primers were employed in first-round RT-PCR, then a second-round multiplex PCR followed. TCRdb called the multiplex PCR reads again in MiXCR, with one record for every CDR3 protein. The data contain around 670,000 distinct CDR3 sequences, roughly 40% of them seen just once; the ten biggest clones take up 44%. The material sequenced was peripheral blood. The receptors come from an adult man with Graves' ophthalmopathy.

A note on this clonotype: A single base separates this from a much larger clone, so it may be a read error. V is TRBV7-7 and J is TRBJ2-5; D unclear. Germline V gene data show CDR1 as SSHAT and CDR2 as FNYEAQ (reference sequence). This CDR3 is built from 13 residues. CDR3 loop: CANSLEVGETQYF. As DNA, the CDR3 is TGTGCCAACAGCTTAGAGGTTGGAGAGACCCAGTACTTC.

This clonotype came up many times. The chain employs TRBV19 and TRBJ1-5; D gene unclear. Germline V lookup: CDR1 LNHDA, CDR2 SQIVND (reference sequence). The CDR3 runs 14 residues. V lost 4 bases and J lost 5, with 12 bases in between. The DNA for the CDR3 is TGTGCCAGTAGTACTCTTGGGTACGATCAGCCCCAGCATTTT. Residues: CASSTLGYDQPQHF.

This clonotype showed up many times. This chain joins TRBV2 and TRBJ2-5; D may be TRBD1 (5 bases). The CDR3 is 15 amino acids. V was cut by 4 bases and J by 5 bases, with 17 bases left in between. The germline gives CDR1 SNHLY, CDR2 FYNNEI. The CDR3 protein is CASSGVRTKEETQYF. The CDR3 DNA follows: TGTGCCAGCAGTGGAGTACGGACAAAAGAGGAGACCCAGTACTTC.

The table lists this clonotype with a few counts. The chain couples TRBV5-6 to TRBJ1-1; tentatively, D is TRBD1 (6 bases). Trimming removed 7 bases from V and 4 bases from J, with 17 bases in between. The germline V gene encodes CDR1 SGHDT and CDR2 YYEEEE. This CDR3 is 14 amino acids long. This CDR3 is CASSPRRGGTEAFF. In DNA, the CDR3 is TGTGCCAGCTCACCACGCAGGGGAGGCACTGAAGCTTTCTTT.

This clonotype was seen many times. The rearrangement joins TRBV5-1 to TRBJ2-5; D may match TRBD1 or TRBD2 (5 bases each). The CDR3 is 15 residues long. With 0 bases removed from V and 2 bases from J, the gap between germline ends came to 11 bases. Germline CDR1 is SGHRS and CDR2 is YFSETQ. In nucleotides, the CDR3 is TGCGCCAGCAGCTTGGGGGGACCGAAGCAAGAGACCCAGTACTTC. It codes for CASSLGGPKQETQYF.

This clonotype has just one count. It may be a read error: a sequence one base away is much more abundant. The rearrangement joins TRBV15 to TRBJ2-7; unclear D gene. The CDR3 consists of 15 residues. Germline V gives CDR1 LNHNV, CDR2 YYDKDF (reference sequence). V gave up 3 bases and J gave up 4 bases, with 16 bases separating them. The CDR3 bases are TGTGCCACCAGCAGTTGGGCAGACGGTAAATACGAGCAGTACTTC. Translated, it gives CATSSWADGKYEQYF.

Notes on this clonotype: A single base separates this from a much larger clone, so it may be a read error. CDR3 region: CASSECGGETQYF. The CDR3 region has the DNA TGTGCCAGCAGTGAATGCGGGGGGGAGACCCAGTACTTC. V gene TRBV2 combines with J gene TRBJ2-5, with 8 bases matching TRBD2. The CDR3 sequence is 13 residues long. Germline CDR1 is SNHLY and CDR2 is FYNNEI. V trimming: 2 bases; J trimming: 5 bases; junction bases outside the gene matches: 1.

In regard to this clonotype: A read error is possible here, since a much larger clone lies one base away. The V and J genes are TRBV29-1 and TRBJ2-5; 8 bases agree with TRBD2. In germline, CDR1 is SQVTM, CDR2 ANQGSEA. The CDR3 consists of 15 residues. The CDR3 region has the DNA TGCAACGCAACCTCGGGACTAGAGGACCAAGAGACCCAGTACTTC. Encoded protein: CNATSGLEDQETQYF.

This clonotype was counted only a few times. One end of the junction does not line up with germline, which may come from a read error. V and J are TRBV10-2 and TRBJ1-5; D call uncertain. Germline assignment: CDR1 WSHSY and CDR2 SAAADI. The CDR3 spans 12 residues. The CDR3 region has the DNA TGTGCCAGCAGTTATCAATATCAGCCCCAGCATTTT. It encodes CASSYQYQPQHF.

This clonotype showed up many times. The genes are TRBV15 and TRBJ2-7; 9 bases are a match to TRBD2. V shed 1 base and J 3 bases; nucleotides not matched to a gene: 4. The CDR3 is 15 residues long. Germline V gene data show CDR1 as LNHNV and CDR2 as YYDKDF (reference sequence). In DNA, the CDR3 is TGTGCCACCAGCAGAGTGCATAGCGGGAGCTACGAGCAGTACTTC. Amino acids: CATSRVHSGSYEQYF.

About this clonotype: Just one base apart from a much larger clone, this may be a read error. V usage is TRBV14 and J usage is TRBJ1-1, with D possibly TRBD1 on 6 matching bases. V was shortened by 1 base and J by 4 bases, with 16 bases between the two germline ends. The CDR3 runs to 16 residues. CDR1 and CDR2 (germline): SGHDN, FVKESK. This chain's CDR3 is CASSQVPGQLSTEAFF. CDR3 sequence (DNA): TGTGCCAGCAGCCAAGTCCCTGGACAGCTGAGCACTGAAGCTTTCTTT.

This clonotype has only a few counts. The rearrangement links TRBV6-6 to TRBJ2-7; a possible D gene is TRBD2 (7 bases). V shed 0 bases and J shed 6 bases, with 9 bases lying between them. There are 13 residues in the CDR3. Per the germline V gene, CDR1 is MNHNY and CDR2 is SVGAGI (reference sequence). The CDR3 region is CASSYSGGREQYF. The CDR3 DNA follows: TGTGCCAGCAGTTACTCGGGGGGGCGCGAGCAGTACTTC.

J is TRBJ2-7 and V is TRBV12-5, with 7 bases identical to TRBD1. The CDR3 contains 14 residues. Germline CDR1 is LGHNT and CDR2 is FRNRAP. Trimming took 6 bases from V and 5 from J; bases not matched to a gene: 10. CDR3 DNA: TGTGCTAGTGGCTACAGGGGAGCCGGGAACGAGCAGTACTTC. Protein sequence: CASGYRGAGNEQYF.

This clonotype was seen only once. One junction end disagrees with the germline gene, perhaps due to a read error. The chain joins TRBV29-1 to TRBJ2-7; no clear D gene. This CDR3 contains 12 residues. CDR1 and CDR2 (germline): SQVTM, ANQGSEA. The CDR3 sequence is CAWSGYGSEQYF. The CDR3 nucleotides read TGTGCCTGGAGTGGATACGGCTCCGAGCAGTACTTC.

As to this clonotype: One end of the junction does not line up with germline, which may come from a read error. CDR3 protein: CASSEGKQGGLELYF. For the CDR3, the DNA is TGCGCCAGCAGTGAGGGGAAACAGGGGGGCCTGGAGCTGTACTTC. This rearrangement joins TRBV10-2 to TRBJ2-7; TRBD1 matches at 8 bases. This CDR3 region has 15 residues. Germline CDR1 is WSHSY and CDR2 is SAAADI.

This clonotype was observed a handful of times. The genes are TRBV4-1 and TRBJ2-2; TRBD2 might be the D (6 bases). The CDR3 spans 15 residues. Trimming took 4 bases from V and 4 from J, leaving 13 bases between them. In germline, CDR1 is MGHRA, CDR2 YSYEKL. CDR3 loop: CASSPAASVTGELFF. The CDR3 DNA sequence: TGCGCCAGCAGCCCGGCCGCTAGCGTCACCGGGGAGCTGTTTTTT.

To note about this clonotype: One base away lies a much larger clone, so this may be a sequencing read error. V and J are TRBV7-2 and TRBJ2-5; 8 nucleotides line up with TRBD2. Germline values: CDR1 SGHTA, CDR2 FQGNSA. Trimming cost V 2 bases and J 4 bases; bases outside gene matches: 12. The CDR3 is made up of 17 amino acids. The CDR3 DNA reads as TGTGCCAGCAGCTTAAGGCGACAAGCGGGAGTAGCAGAGACCCAGTACTTC. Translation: CASSLRRQAGVAETQYF.

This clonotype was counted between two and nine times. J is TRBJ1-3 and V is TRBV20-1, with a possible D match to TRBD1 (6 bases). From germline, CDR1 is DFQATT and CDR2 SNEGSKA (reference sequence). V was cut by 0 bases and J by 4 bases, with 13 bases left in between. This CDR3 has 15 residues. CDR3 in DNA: TGCAGTGCTAGAGATGGGGGCGCGGGGGGAAACACCATATATTTT. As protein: CSARDGGAGGNTIYF.

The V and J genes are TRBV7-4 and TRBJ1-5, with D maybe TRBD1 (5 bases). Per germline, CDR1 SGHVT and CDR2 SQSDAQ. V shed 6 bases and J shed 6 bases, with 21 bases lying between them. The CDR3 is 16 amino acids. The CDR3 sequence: CASRPSRVDNGQPQHF. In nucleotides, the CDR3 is TGTGCCAGCAGGCCTAGCAGGGTGGATAACGGTCAGCCCCAGCATTTT.